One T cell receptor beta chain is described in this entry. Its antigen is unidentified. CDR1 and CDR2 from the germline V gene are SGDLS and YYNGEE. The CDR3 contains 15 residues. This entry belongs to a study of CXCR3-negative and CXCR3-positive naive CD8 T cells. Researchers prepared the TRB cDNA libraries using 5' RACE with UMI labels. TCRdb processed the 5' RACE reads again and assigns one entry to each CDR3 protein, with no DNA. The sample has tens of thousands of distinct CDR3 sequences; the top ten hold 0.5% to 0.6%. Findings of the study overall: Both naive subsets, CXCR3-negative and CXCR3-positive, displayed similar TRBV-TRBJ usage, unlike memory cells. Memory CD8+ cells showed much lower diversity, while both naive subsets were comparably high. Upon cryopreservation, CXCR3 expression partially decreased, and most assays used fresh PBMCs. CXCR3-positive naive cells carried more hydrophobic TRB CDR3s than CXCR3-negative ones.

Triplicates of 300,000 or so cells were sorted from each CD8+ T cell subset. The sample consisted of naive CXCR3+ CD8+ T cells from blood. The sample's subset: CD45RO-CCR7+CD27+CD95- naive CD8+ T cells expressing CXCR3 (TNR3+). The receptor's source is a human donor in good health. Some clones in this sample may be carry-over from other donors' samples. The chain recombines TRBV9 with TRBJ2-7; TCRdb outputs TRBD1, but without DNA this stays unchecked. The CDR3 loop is CASSVAPGQDYEQYF. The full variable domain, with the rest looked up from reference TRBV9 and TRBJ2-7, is DSGVTQTPKHLITATGQRVTLRCSPRSGDLSVYWYQQSLDQGLQFLIQYYNGEERAKGNILERFSAQQFPDLHSELNLSSLELGDSALYFCASSVAPGQDYEQYFGPGTRLTVT.